This TCR beta chain is drawn from a study of molecular identifiers for immune sequencing clone quantification (dated by TCRdb to the late 2010s). Study-level background: In a replicate experiment, RNA from roughly 20,000 or 100,000 naive CD8 T cells was split into five aliquots, four of which were sequenced. The study was a methods study using CD8 T cells to benchmark molecular-identifier clustering-based TCR repertoire sequencing (MIDCIRS) and TCR RNA copy counting. What the authors observed across the whole study: When barcode sub-clustering was left out, chimeric consensus sequences inflated TCR diversity, with chimeras reaching as high as 47%. Spiked-in Jurkat TCR RNA equal to a single cell's worth was reported to be detectable even within 1,200,000 naive CD8 T cells. In CMV-specific effector cells, over 97% of molecules were held by clones above 20 RNA copies, whereas under 1% of molecules were held by such clones in naive cells. Modeling gave 3 to 3.5 recovered TCR RNA copies per cell versus around 10 by digital PCR, implying around 31% capture efficiency. The sizes of highly expanded clones could end up underestimated when identical TCR molecules share a barcode. The naive libraries included spiked-in Jurkat TCR RNA (about ten copies' worth), and this Jurkat TCR RNA is not part of the donor repertoire.

The library was made by PCR. Data came from an Illumina HiSeq 4000. Bulk TCR libraries were made following a previously described method, with the TCR primers given in Table S5. The Qiagen AllPrep DNA/RNA kit was used to purify total RNA. Before any analysis, reads coming from multiple sequencing runs of the same library were combined into one pool. The source study handled its data this way. Reads were retained only if their TCR constant sequence matched exactly, and those retained reads were trimmed to 150 nt and grouped according to their 12-nt molecular barcodes. Reads within each barcode group were sub-clustered using a 15% Levenshtein threshold, and quality-weighted consensus sequences were constructed for each RNA molecule. Non-functional sequences were excluded, and lower-count sequences lying one edit away from another sequence were also excluded. Based on fitting two negative binomial distributions, any barcode sub-cluster with under 20% of the maximum read count was discarded. Clones were called with MiXCR by TCRdb after fastp trimmed the public reads at Q25, and only in-frame beta chains were retained. Merged by CDR3 protein, the rows form single entries marked with the most common genes and DNA. Here the V and J calls rest on TCRdb's processing, not on the authors' analysis. The table for this sample lists approximately 670,000 distinct CDR3 sequences; less than 20% of them were counted only once. The top ten clones comprise around 0.86% of the sample.

Naive CD8 T cell libraries were made from around 20,000 to 1,000,000 sorted cells using 10%, 30% or 50% of purified RNA. Naive CD8 T cells were FACS-sorted as CD8+CD4-CCR7+CD45RA+ on a BD FACSAria II into RLT Plus buffer. To test detection sensitivity, Jurkat RNA equal to 10 or so TCR copies was added to samples of about 20,000-1,000,000 naive CD8 T cells. CD8 T cells were enriched using RosetteSep CD8+ T Cell Enrichment Cocktail and Ficoll-Paque, and the enriched cells then underwent ACK red cell lysis. This clonotype was seen a few times. No antigen is known for it. Per-base qualities were not stored, and no clone one base away is much larger. The clonotype was recovered from a human donor in good health. Some libraries in this study had Jurkat cell RNA spiked in. Sequencing used naive CD8+ T cells from blood, with Jurkat cell RNA spiked in. Sample cell subset or site, as interpreted from the label and publication: FACS-sorted CD8+CD4-CCR7+CD45RA+ naive T cells.

The nucleotide sequence is given as TGCGCCAGCAGTCAGGGGGGAGGGAGCACTGAAGCTTTCTTT. Translated, this is CASSQGGGSTEAFF. The sequence is built from TRBV23-1 and TRBJ1-1; the D segment could be TRBD1, given 5 matching bases. TRBV23-1 is placed among ORFs of uncertain function. V is shortened by 3 bases, J by 4 bases, and the region joining them spans 12 bases. From the cysteine up to the phenylalanine, the CDR3 has a length of 14 residues. Of the read, only the CDR3 DNA is kept; its 42 bases are in frame from base 1.